This is a list of T cell receptor beta chains from one sample in a study of T-cell memory formation after mild COVID-19. TCRdb itself ran the 5' RACE reads through MiXCR, one entry per CDR3 protein. The sample records approximately 250,000 distinct CDR3 sequences, 15% being singletons. The sequencing input was PBMCs or a T cell subset sorted from them (not recorded which). The receptors stem from an adult woman who had mild COVID-19 (a few samples of this study predate the infection). Cell type and time point are not known. CDR3s include the opening cysteine and the closing phenylalanine or tryptophan. Each record gives: V gene, CDR3 protein.

TRBV12-3/TRBV12-4	CASSLVAGRRETQYF
TRBV12-3/TRBV12-4	CASRSGLAGFTDTQYF
TRBV5-6	CASKRTGAKNIQYF
TRBV27	CASSLSGANVLTF
TRBV20-1	CSATHRVIEAFF
TRBV30	CAWTPSASGEQFF
TRBV12-3/TRBV12-4	CASSFGQRNQPQHF
TRBV7-2	CASSLVVGLAGADTQYF
TRBV7-6	CASSPGPADTQYF
TRBV7-2	CASSSGLAGGRETQYF
TRBV7-9	CASSSSGTDYGYTF
TRBV12-3/TRBV12-4	CASSFYYEQYF
TRBV25-1	CASSDPGRGSNIQYF
TRBV28	CASSLGPATQYF
TRBV12-3/TRBV12-4	CASSFMGGVGTEAFF
TRBV9	CASAPTGTTRETQYF